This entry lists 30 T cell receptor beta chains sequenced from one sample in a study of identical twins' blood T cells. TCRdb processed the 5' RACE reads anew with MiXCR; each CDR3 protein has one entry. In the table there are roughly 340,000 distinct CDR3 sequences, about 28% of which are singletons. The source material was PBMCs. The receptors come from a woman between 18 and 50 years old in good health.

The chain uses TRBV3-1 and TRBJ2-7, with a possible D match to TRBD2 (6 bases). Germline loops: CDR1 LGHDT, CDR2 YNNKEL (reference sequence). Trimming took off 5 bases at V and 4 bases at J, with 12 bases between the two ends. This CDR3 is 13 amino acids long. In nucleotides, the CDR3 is TGTGCCAGCAGCTACCGGAGGGATTACGAGCAGTACTTC. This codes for CASSYRRDYEQYF.

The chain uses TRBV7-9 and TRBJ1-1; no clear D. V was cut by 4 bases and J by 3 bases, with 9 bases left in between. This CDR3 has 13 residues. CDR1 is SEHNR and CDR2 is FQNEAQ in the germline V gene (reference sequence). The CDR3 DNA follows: TGTGCCAGCAGCTCGGACTCAGACACTGAAGCTTTCTTT. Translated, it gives CASSSDSDTEAFF. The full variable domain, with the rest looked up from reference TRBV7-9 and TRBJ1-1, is DTGVSQNPRHKITKRGQNVTFRCDPISEHNRLYWYRQTLGQGPEFLTYFQNEAQLEKSRLLSDRFSAERPKGSFSTLEIQRTEQGDSAMYLCASSSDSDTEAFFGQGTRLTVV.

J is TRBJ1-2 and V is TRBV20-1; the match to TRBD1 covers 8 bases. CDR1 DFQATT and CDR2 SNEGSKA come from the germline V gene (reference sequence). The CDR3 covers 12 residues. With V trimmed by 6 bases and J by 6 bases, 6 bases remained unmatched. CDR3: CSAPDRVHGYTF. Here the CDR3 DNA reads TGCAGTGCCCCGGACAGGGTCCATGGCTACACCTTC.

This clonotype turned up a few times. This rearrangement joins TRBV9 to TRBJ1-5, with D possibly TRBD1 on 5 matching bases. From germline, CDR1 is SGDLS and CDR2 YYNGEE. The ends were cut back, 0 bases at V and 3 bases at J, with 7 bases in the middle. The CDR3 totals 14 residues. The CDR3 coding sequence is TGTGCCAGCAGCGTAGGGGGGGACAATCAGCCCCAGCATTTT. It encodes CASSVGGDNQPQHF.

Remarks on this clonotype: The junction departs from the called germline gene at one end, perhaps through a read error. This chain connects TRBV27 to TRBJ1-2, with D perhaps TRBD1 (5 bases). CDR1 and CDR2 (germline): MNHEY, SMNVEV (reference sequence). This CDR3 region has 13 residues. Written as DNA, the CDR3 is TGTACCAGCAGTATCGGGGGAGGGTATGGCTACACCTTC. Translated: CTSSIGGGYGYTF.

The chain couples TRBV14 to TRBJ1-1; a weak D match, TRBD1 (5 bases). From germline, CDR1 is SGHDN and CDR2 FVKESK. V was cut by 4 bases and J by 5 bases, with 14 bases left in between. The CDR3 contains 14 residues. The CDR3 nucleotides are TGTGCCAGCAGCCGCGGGGGTATGGGTACTGAAGCTTTCTTT. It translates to CASSRGGMGTEAFF.

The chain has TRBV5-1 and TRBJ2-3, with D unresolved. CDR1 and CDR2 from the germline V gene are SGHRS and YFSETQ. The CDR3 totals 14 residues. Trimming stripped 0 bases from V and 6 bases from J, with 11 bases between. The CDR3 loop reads CASSLESILDTQYF. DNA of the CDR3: TGCGCCAGCAGCTTGGAGAGTATACTCGATACGCAGTATTTT.

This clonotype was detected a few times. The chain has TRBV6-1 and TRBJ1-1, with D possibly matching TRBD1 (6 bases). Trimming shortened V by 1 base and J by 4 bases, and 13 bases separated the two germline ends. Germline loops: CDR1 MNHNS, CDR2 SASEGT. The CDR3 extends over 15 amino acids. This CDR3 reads CASSEDSRGGTEAFF. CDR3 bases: TGTGCCAGCAGTGAAGATTCCAGGGGAGGCACTGAAGCTTTCTTT.

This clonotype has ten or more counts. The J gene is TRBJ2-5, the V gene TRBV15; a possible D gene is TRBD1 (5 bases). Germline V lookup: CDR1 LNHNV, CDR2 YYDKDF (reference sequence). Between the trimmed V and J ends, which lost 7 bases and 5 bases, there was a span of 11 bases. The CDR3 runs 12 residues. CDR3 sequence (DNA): TGTGCCACCACAGGGATGGAGGAGACCCAGTACTTC. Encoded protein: CATTGMEETQYF.

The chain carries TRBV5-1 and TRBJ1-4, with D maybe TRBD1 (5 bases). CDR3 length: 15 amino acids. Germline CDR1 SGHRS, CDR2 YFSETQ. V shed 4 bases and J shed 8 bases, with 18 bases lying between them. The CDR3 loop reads CASSPDTGLGEKLFF. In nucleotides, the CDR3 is TGCGCCAGCAGCCCTGATACGGGGCTAGGGGAAAAACTGTTTTTT.

DNA of the CDR3: TGTGCCAGCAGCTTAACGGGAACCCGCTCCTACGAGCAGTACTTC. This sequence encodes CASSLTGTRSYEQYF. This chain uses TRBV7-8 with TRBJ2-7; a weak D match, TRBD2 (5 bases). The CDR3 sequence is 15 residues long. Trimming pared 2 bases from V and 0 bases from J, leaving 11 bases between. CDR1 is SGHVS, CDR2 FQNEAQ, per germline.

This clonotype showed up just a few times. CDR3 region: CASSLHPGTTSTDTQYF. The CDR3 nucleotides are TGCGCCAGCAGCCTACACCCCGGGACTACAAGCACAGATACGCAGTATTTT. The genes are TRBV5-1 and TRBJ2-3, with 7 bases lining up with TRBD2. This CDR3 is built from 17 residues. V gave up 4 bases and J gave up 0 bases; unmatched junction bases: 11. Per germline, CDR1 SGHRS and CDR2 YFSETQ.

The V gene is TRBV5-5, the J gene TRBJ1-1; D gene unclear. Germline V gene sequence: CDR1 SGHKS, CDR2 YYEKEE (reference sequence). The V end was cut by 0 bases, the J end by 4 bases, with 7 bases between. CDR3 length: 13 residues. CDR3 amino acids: CASSLDGFTEAFF. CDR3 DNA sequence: TGTGCCAGCAGCTTGGACGGGTTCACTGAAGCTTTCTTT. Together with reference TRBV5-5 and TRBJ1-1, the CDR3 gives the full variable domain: DAGVTQSPTHLIKTRGQQVTLRCSPISGHKSVSWYQQVLGQGPQFIFQYYEKEERGRGNFPDRFSARQFPNYSSELNVNALLLGDSALYLCASSLDGFTEAFFGQGTRLTVV.

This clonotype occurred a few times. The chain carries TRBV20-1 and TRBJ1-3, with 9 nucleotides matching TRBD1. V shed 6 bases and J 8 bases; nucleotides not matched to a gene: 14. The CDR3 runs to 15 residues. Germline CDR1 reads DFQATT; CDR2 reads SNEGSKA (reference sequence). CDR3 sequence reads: CSAPSYRGLGYTIYF. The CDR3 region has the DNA TGCAGTGCACCCTCATACAGGGGGCTGGGGTACACCATATATTTT.

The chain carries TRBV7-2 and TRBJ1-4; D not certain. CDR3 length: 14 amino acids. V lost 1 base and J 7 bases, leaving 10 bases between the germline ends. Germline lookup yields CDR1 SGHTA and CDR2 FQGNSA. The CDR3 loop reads CASSLGLGVEKLFF. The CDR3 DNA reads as TGTGCCAGCAGCTTAGGGCTCGGGGTTGAAAAACTGTTTTTT.

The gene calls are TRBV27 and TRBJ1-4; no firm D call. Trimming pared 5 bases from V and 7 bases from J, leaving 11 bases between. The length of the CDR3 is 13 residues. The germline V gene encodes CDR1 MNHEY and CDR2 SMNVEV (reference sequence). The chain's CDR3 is CASSDTTAEKLFF. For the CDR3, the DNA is TGTGCCAGCAGTGATACTACAGCTGAAAAACTGTTTTTT.

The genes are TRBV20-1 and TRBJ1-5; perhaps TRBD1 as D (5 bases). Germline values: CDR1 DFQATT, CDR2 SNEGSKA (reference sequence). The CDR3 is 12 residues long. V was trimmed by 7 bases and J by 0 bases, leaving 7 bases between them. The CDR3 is CSGQNSNQPQHF. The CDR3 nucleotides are TGCAGTGGACAGAATAGCAATCAGCCCCAGCATTTT.

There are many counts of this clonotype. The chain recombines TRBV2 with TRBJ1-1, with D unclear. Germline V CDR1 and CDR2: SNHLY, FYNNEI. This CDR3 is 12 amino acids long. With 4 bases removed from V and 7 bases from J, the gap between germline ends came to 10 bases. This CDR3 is CASSVLQYEAFF. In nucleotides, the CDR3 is TGTGCCAGCAGTGTCTTGCAGTATGAAGCTTTCTTT.

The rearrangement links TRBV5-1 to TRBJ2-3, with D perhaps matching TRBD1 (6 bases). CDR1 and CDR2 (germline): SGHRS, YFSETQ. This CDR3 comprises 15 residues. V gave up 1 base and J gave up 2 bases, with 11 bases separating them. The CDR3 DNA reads TGCGCCAGCAGCTTGTTTCAGGGGACCACAGATACGCAGTATTTT. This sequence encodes CASSLFQGTTDTQYF.

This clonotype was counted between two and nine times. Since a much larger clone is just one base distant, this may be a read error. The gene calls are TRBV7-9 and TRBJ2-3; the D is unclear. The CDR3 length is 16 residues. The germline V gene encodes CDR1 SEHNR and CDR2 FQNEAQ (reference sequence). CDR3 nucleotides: TGTGCCGGCAGCCCCACGGGCCAGGCAGATACAGATACGCAGTATTTT. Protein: CAGSPTGQADTDTQYF.

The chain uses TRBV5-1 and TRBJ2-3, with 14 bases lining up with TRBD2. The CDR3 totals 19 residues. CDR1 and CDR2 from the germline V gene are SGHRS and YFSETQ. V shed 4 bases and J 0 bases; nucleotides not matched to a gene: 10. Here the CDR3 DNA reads TGCGCCAGCAGCCCCAGGACTAGCGGGGGGCCATATAGCACAGATACGCAGTATTTT. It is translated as CASSPRTSGGPYSTDTQYF.

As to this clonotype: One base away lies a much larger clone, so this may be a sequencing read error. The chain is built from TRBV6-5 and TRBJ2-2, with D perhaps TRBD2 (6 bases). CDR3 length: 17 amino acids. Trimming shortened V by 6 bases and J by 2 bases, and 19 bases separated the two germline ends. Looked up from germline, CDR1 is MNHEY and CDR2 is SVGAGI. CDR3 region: CASRRLVGPINTGELFF. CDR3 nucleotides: TGTGCCAGCAGGAGACTAGTGGGGCCCATAAACACCGGGGAGCTGTTTTTT.

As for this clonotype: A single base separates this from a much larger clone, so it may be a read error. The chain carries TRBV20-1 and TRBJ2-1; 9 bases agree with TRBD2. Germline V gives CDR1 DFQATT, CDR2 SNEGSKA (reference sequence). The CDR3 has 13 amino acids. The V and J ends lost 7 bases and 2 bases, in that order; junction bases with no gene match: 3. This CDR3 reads CSVIAGAYNEQFF. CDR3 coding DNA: TGCAGTGTAATAGCGGGAGCCTACAATGAGCAGTTCTTC.

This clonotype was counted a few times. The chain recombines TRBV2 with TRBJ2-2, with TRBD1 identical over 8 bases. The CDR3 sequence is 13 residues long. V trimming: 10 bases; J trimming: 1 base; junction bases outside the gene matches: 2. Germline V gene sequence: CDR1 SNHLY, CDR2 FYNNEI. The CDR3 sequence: CATGTGNTGELFF. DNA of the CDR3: TGTGCCACCGGGACAGGGAACACCGGGGAGCTGTTTTTT. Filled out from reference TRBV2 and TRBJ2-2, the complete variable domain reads EPEVTQTPSHQVTQMGQEVILRCVPISNHLYFYWYRQILGQKVEFLVSFYNNEISEKSEIFDDQFSVERPDGSNFTLKIRSTKLEDSAMYFCATGTGNTGELFFGEGSRLTVL.

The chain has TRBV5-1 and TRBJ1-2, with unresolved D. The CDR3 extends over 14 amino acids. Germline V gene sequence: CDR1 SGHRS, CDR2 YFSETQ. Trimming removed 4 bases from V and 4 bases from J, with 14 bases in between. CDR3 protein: CASSPMGISYGYTF. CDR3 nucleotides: TGCGCCAGCAGCCCAATGGGGATTTCCTATGGCTACACCTTC.

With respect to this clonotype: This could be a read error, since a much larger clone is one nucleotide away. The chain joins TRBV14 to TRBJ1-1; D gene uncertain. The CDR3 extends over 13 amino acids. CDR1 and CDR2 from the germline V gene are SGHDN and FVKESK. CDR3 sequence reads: CAGSPSGMVEAFF. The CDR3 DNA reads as TGTGCCGGCAGCCCGAGCGGAATGGTTGAAGCTTTCTTT. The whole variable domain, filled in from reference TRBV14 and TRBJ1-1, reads EAGVTQFPSHSVIEKGQTVTLRCDPISGHDNLYWYRRVMGKEIKFLLHFVKESKQDESGMPNNRFLAERTGGTYSTLKVQPAELEDSGVYFCAGSPSGMVEAFFGQGTRLTVV.

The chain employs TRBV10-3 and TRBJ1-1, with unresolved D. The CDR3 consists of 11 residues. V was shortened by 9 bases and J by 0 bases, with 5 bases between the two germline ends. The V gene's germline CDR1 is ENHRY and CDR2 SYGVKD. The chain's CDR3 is CAMLVNTEAFF. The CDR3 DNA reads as TGTGCCATGCTAGTGAACACTGAAGCTTTCTTT.

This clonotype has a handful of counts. The chain's CDR3 is CASSHTGWGTEAFF. CDR3 sequence (DNA): TGTGCCAGCAGCCATACGGGCTGGGGGACTGAAGCTTTCTTT. The chain carries TRBV3-1 and TRBJ1-1; possible D gene TRBD1, 5 bases. The germline CDR1 and CDR2 sequences are LGHDT and YNNKEL (reference sequence). Trimming took 3 bases from V and 5 from J, leaving 13 bases between them. The CDR3 consists of 14 residues.

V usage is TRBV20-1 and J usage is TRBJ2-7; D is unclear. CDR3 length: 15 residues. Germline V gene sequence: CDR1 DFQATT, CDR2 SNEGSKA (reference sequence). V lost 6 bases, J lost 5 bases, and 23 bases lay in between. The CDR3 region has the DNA TGCAGTGCAACCTCTTCGGAGCTGCCTAAGGACGAGCAGTACTTC. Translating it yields CSATSSELPKDEQYF.

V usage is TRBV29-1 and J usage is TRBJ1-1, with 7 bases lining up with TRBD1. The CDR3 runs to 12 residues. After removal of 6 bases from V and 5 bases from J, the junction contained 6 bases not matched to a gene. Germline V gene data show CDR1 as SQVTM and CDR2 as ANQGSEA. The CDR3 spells CSVQTGETEAFF. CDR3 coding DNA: TGCAGCGTCCAAACAGGGGAGACTGAAGCTTTCTTT.